A single sample is the source of the 25 T cell receptor beta chains below, sequenced in a study of blood T cell repertoires in COVID-19. This table comes from immunoSEQ multiplex PCR, and its TCRdb copy is limited to in-frame clones, with some not included. The table records under 200,000 clones, around nine tenths of them present only once. The sample was peripheral blood. The receptors come from a man aged 65 to 79 with acute or convalescent COVID-19.

This chain's CDR3 is CATAAVAGVTPYEQYF. CDR3 in DNA: TGTGCCACTGCCGCGGTAGCGGGAGTAACCCCCTACGAGCAGTACTTC. The rearrangement joins TRBV7-9 to TRBJ2-7; 9 bases fit TRBD2. Germline values: CDR1 SEHNR, CDR2 FQNEAQ (reference sequence). With V trimmed by 10 bases and J by 2 bases, 15 bases remained unmatched. The length of the CDR3 is 16 residues.

This clone showed up just once. The CDR3 sequence is CASSPRDRSYEQYF. CDR3 sequence (DNA): TGCGCCAGCAGCCCGCGGGACAGATCCTACGAGCAGTACTTC. This chain joins TRBV4-1 and TRBJ2-7, with D possibly being TRBD1 (7 bases). Germline V lookup: CDR1 MGHRA, CDR2 YSYEKL. This CDR3 has 14 residues. With 4 bases removed from V and 1 base from J, the gap between germline ends came to 11 bases.

This clone appeared many times. The J gene is TRBJ1-4, the V gene TRBV4-3; D is perhaps TRBD1 (5 bases). This CDR3 comprises 15 residues. V lost 4 bases, J lost 4 bases, and 13 bases lay in between. Germline V gene lookup returns CDR1 LGHNA and CDR2 YSLEER. For the CDR3, the DNA is TGCGCCAGCAGCCCAGGACATGAAGTTAATGAAAAACTGTTTTTT. Translated, it gives CASSPGHEVNEKLFF.

V usage is TRBV28 and J usage is TRBJ2-7, with D possibly being TRBD1 (6 bases). Germline CDR1 MDHEN, CDR2 SYDVKM. This CDR3 contains 14 residues. With 6 bases removed from V and 2 bases from J, the gap between germline ends came to 14 bases. CDR3 bases: TGTGCCAGCAGCAGGGGACCCGTTCCCTACGAGCAGTACTTC. Its protein product is CASSRGPVPYEQYF.

The genes are TRBV21-1 and TRBJ2-1; TRBD2 reflects the table's D call only, with no check against the DNA. TRBV21-1 is marked as a pseudogene. The CDR3 extends over 17 amino acids. The CDR3 bases are TGTGCCAGCAGCAAGCAGCTAGCGCTGAGCTCCTACAATGAGCAGTTCTTC. It translates to CASSKQLALSSYNEQFF.

V gene TRBV28 combines with J gene TRBJ1-1, with a tentative D call TRBD1 (6 bases). The germline CDR1 and CDR2 sequences are MDHEN and SYDVKM. The V and J ends lost 2 bases and 5 bases respectively, with 6 bases between them. The CDR3 contains 12 residues. This CDR3 reads CASSLRGTEAFF. Written as DNA, the CDR3 is TGTGCCAGCAGTTTAAGGGGGACTGAAGCTTTCTTT.

V and J are TRBV29-1 and TRBJ2-7, with 7 bases identical to TRBD1. Germline V CDR1 and CDR2: SQVTM, ANQGSEA. The CDR3 contains 14 residues. With 7 bases clipped from V and 4 bases from J, the junction kept 13 bases outside the gene matches. The CDR3 spells CSGDRDSGNYEQYF. The CDR3 DNA follows: TGCAGCGGGGACCGGGACAGCGGAAATTACGAGCAGTACTTC.

The rearrangement uses TRBV5-1 and TRBJ2-7, with TRBD1 matching over 9 bases. Unmatched junction bases numbered 7, after V lost 4 bases and J lost 5 bases. This CDR3 is built from 14 residues. Looked up from germline, CDR1 is SGHRS and CDR2 is YFSETQ. The CDR3 is CASSLGTGTNEQYF. For the CDR3, the DNA is TGCGCCAGCAGCCTGGGGACAGGGACCAACGAGCAGTACTTC.

This chain uses TRBV15 with TRBJ2-3; 7 bases line up with TRBD1. Germline assignment: CDR1 LNHNV and CDR2 YYDKDF (reference sequence). This CDR3 comprises 15 residues. The junction had 7 bases not matched to a gene; V was cut back by 5 bases and J by 2 bases. The CDR3 DNA follows: TGTGCCACCAGCGAGGGACAGTCACTCACAGATACGCAGTATTTT. Translating gives CATSEGQSLTDTQYF. Complete variable domain (other parts from reference TRBV15 and TRBJ2-3): DAMVIQNPRYQVTQFGKPVTLSCSQTLNHNVMYWYQQKSSQAPKLLFHYYDKDFNNEADTPDNFQSRRPNTSFCFLDIRSPGLGDTAMYLCATSEGQSLTDTQYFGPGTRLTVL.

The CDR3 region is CASSIMAGGSYNEQFF. The CDR3, as DNA: TGTGCCAGTAGTATAATGGCGGGGGGCTCCTACAATGAGCAGTTCTTC. This chain links TRBV19 with TRBJ2-1; TRBD2 aligns across 8 bases. The V gene end was trimmed by 2 bases and the J gene end by 0 bases; junction bases not matched to a gene: 3. The CDR3 is made up of 16 amino acids. Germline V gives CDR1 LNHDA, CDR2 SQIVND (reference sequence).

The chain uses TRBV5-1 and TRBJ2-3; the match to TRBD2 covers 8 bases. Trimming at V came to 0 bases and at J to 3 bases, leaving 0 bases not matched to a gene. Germline CDR1 and CDR2: SGHRS and YFSETQ. This CDR3 is built from 14 residues. CDR3 nucleotide sequence: TGCGCCAGCAGCTTGGAGCGGGAGACAGATACGCAGTATTTT. As protein: CASSLERETDTQYF.

The chain has TRBV29-1 and TRBJ2-2; D might be TRBD2 (6 bases). Germline CDR1 and CDR2: SQVTM and ANQGSEA. The V end was cut by 6 bases, the J end by 4 bases, with 18 bases between. The CDR3 extends over 15 amino acids. The CDR3 here is CSVTTRPGGTGELFF. Written as DNA, the CDR3 is TGCAGCGTAACCACTAGGCCCGGGGGCACCGGGGAGCTGTTTTTT.

This clone was detected only once. The rearrangement uses TRBV4-1 and TRBJ1-1, with D perhaps matching TRBD1 (5 bases). Trimming left V 0 bases short and J 0 bases short, with 11 bases between. This CDR3 has 16 amino acids. Germline CDR1 is MGHRA and CDR2 is YSYEKL. CDR3 nucleotide sequence: TGCGCCAGCAGCCAAGATCAGGACACCCTGAACACTGAAGCTTTCTTT. Translated: CASSQDQDTLNTEAFF.

The count of this clone is one. The chain recombines TRBV9 with TRBJ2-2; weak D call: TRBD2 (6 bases). The V end was cut by 6 bases, the J end by 5 bases, with 11 bases between. Germline V gene lookup returns CDR1 SGDLS and CDR2 YYNGEE. The CDR3 extends over 13 amino acids. Written as DNA, the CDR3 is TGTGCCAGCACCGGGGAGGTAACCGGGGAGCTGTTTTTT. Translated, it gives CASTGEVTGELFF.

In the case of this clone: One junction end does not reproduce the germline sequence, and a read error may be involved. The chain joins TRBV7-7 to TRBJ2-5; D gene uncertain. Germline CDR1 SSHAT, CDR2 FNYEAQ (reference sequence). The CDR3 covers 17 residues. The CDR3 DNA sequence: TGTGCTAGCAGCTTAGGCGTATTGGCCCTAGAGTTCGAGACCCAGTACTTC. Amino acids: CASSLGVLALEFETQYF.

This chain uses TRBV6-5 with TRBJ1-1; D is ambiguous. CDR1 and CDR2 from the germline V gene are MNHEY and SVGAGI. The CDR3 extends over 13 amino acids. V gave up 0 bases and J gave up 6 bases, with 8 bases separating them. The CDR3 is CASSYSLTAEAFF. The CDR3 DNA reads as TGTGCCAGCAGTTACTCATTAACGGCTGAAGCTTTCTTT.

In nucleotides, the CDR3 is TGCGCCAGCAGCTTAAGACAGGGGCTGGGGGAGACCCAGTACTTC. This encodes CASSLRQGLGETQYF. V is TRBV5-1 and J is TRBJ2-5; the match to TRBD1 covers 8 bases. Trimming removed 2 bases from V and 5 bases from J; junction bases left unmatched: 8. This CDR3 spans 15 amino acids. Germline assignment: CDR1 SGHRS and CDR2 YFSETQ.

This chain uses TRBV19 with TRBJ1-1, with D uncertain. V was trimmed by 6 bases and J by 4 bases, leaving 12 bases between them. This CDR3 spans 13 amino acids. CDR1 is LNHDA and CDR2 is SQIVND in the germline V gene (reference sequence). Written as DNA, the CDR3 is TGTGCCAGTAGCCCCTGGGAGGCCACTGAAGCTTTCTTT. Encoded protein: CASSPWEATEAFF.

The chain couples TRBV15 to TRBJ2-5; 10 bases line up with TRBD1. From germline, CDR1 is LNHNV and CDR2 YYDKDF (reference sequence). This CDR3 has 17 amino acids. V was pared by 0 bases and J by 5 bases, with 9 bases of the junction left unmatched. In DNA form, the CDR3 reads TGTGCCACCAGCAGAGATAAAATCGGACAGGGGGTTGAGACCCAGTACTTC. Translating gives CATSRDKIGQGVETQYF. Looking up the rest from reference TRBV15 and TRBJ2-5 gives the full variable domain: DAMVIQNPRYQVTQFGKPVTLSCSQTLNHNVMYWYQQKSSQAPKLLFHYYDKDFNNEADTPDNFQSRRPNTSFCFLDIRSPGLGDTAMYLCATSRDKIGQGVETQYFGPGTRLLVL.

The chain joins TRBV30 to TRBJ1-1, with 7 bases fitting TRBD1. In germline, CDR1 is GTSNPN, CDR2 SVGIG (reference sequence). The CDR3 spans 14 residues. Losses at the gene ends were 3 bases for V and 0 bases for J; bases not matched to a gene: 4. CDR3 DNA: TGTGCCTGGAGCACAGGGGTGGTGAACACTGAAGCTTTCTTT. Protein product: CAWSTGVVNTEAFF.

The chain uses TRBV11-3 and TRBJ2-2; a weak D match, TRBD1 (6 bases). Deletions cut 4 bases from V and 0 bases from J, with 18 bases between. Germline V lookup: CDR1 SGHNT, CDR2 YENEEA. The CDR3 has 18 amino acids. CDR3: CASSSREGGATNTGELFF. CDR3 coding DNA: TGTGCCAGCAGCTCGAGAGAAGGGGGAGCGACGAACACCGGGGAGCTGTTTTTT.

V is TRBV4-2 and J is TRBJ2-7, with D possibly TRBD2 on 6 matching bases. CDR3 length equals 16 residues. Germline V CDR1 and CDR2: LGHNA, YNFKEQ. Trimming removed 2 bases at V and 4 bases at J, with 18 bases between. The CDR3 DNA follows: TGTGCCAGCAGCCAACTTTCTGGCGGGGCGTGGTACGAGCAGTACTTC. It codes for CASSQLSGGAWYEQYF.

The rearrangement links TRBV6-1 to TRBJ1-5; unclear D gene. Germline-derived CDR1 and CDR2 are MNHNS and SASEGT. The CDR3 runs 14 residues. V shed 2 bases and J shed 7 bases, with 12 bases lying between them. CDR3 protein: CASSELGMLQPQHF. In DNA form, the CDR3 reads TGTGCCAGCAGTGAACTCGGGATGTTGCAGCCCCAGCATTTT.

The chain has TRBV5-5 and TRBJ2-5, with 13 bases that match TRBD2. The germline gives CDR1 SGHKS, CDR2 YYEKEE (reference sequence). The CDR3 extends over 16 amino acids. Losses at the gene ends were 4 bases for V and 2 bases for J; bases not matched to a gene: 5. The CDR3 protein is CASSPWTSGGQETQYF. The CDR3 bases are TGTGCCAGCAGCCCCTGGACTAGCGGGGGACAAGAGACCCAGTACTTC.

Here the CDR3 reads CASSPDAGGGETQYF. Written as DNA, the CDR3 is TGTGCCAGCAGCCCTGACGCAGGGGGTGGGGAGACCCAGTACTTC. The rearrangement uses TRBV7-3 and TRBJ2-5; 7 bases agree with TRBD1. V dropped 5 bases and J dropped 5; count of bases not matched to a gene: 11. The germline V gene encodes CDR1 SGHTA and CDR2 FQGTGA. CDR3 length: 15 residues.